The sequence of this TCR beta chain was determined in a study of Ad26.COV2.S vaccination and SARS-CoV-2 variants. Study outcomes and limitations: Measurements of TCR breadth and depth may have given underestimates of the total T cell responses.

For this clone: Antigen: not known.

The ends lost 0 bases at V and 1 base at J; junction bases unmatched: 0. Germline V CDR1 and CDR2: SGHNT, YYREEE (reference sequence). CDR3 length: 15 amino acids. Treatment given: roughly 18 received Ad26.COV2.S at low or high dose, single or two shots; about 5 received placebo; per-sample allocation not given. Repertoires come from day 63 after the first vaccine or placebo injection. Clones were read by immunoSEQ multiplex PCR, and TCRdb kept only the in-frame ones, dropping some. The table has approximately 410,000 clones, approximately 88% seen once. The material was peripheral blood, obtained in a trial of Ad26.COV2.S vaccine versus placebo. This TCR came from a person aged 18 to 65 who received the Ad26.COV2.S COVID-19 vaccine or a placebo. The chain combines TRBV5-4 with TRBJ2-2; 7 bases map to TRBD2. In DNA form, the CDR3 reads TGTGCCAGCAGCTTGGGCGGGGGGAACACCGGGGAGCTGTTTTTT. Translated: CASSLGGGNTGELFF.